These 22 T cell receptor beta chains came from one sample sequenced in a study of T cells in women clearing cervical HPV infection. The repertoire was sequenced with immunoSEQ multiplex PCR; TCRdb's copy has only in-frame clones and lacks some. Here the sample table reports 20,000 to 25,000 clones. Sequenced sample: blood buffy coat. All receptors derive from a woman between 18 and 75 years old with a cervical HPV16 infection that either progressed to CIN3+ or cleared (not recorded which).

In the case of this clone: The read halts 3 residues ahead of the CDR3 end, with the missing end drawn from the germline J gene. The chain combines TRBV19 with TRBJ2-3, with D maybe TRBD2 (6 bases). The germline gives CDR1 LNHDA, CDR2 SQIVND (reference sequence). CDR3 size: 16 residues. Deletions cut 6 bases from V and 2 bases from J, with 18 bases between. Incomplete CDR3 DNA: TGTGCCAGTAGCCCTGGGGACTTTACCTTCACAGATACG. Protein product: CASSPGDFTFTDT. The whole CDR3 sequence reads CASSPGDFTFTDTQYF.

Turning to this clone: The sequence runs out 3 residues before the end of the CDR3; the remainder is reconstructed from the germline J gene. Other DNA sequences in this sample translate to the same CDR3. The chain recombines TRBV7-8 with TRBJ1-1, with a possible D match to TRBD1 (6 bases). The CDR3 loop spans 15 amino acids. The V and J ends lost 4 bases and 1 base respectively, with 13 bases between them. Germline V gives CDR1 SGHVS, CDR2 FQNEAQ. The CDR3 DNA, read in part, is TGTGCCAGCAGCTCAACCGACAGGAGGAACACTGAA. It specifies CASSSTDRRNTE. The full CDR3 protein is CASSSTDRRNTEAFF.

CDR3 amino acids: CASSRAVDNNSPLHF. The CDR3 DNA, read in part, is TGTGCCAGCAGCCGGGCCGTGGACAACAACTCACCC. The genes are TRBV7-6 and TRBJ1-6; possibly TRBD1 for D (5 bases). The read terminates 3 residues ahead of where the CDR3 ends, so the germline J gene completes it. There are 15 residues in the CDR3. Germline CDR1 reads SGHVS; CDR2 reads FNYEAQ. V dropped 5 bases and J dropped 10 bases, with 18 bases sitting between them.

Incomplete CDR3 DNA: TGTGCCAGCAGTCCCGGGACATCTAATTCACCC. Translating gives CASSPGTSNSP. The complete CDR3 sequence is CASSPGTSNSPLHF. The rearrangement uses TRBV2 and TRBJ1-6; D is possibly TRBD1 (6 bases). The read is 3 residues too short to cover the CDR3 end, so that end is filled in from the germline J gene. This CDR3 has 14 residues. Per the germline V gene, CDR1 is SNHLY and CDR2 is FYNNEI. V lost 5 bases and J 6 bases, leaving 11 bases between the germline ends.

Of note for this clone: The sequenced fragment ends 3 residues before the CDR3 boundary, so the rest is inferred from the germline J gene. The chain combines TRBV7-2 with TRBJ2-4, with D unresolved. The CDR3 runs 13 residues. The germline CDR1 and CDR2 sequences are SGHTA and FQGNSA. V was pared by 8 bases and J by 3 bases, with 11 bases between. CDR3 DNA (partial): TGTGCCAGCGGGCAGAGAGACAAAAACATT. It translates to CASGQRDKNI. The entire CDR3 sequence reads CASGQRDKNIQYF.

To note about this clone: The read falls 3 residues short of the CDR3 end, and the missing part is taken from the germline J gene. This sample also contains other DNA sequences that code for the same CDR3. The rearrangement links TRBV29-1 to TRBJ2-1; TRBD2 agrees at 12 bases. Germline CDR1 and CDR2: SQVTM and ANQGSEA. This CDR3 is built from 15 residues. V gave up 8 bases and J gave up 8 bases; unmatched junction bases: 13. Partial CDR3 DNA: TGCAGCTCCGGGCTAGCGGGAGGGCCCTTCGATGAG. The encoded protein is CSSGLAGGPFDE. The entire CDR3 reads CSSGLAGGPFDEQFF.

Notes on this clone: The CDR3 goes on 3 residues after the read ends, and that part is filled in from the germline J gene. This chain uses TRBV7-9 with TRBJ1-2; D might be TRBD1 (5 bases). Trimming shortened V by 2 bases and J by 4 bases, and 14 bases separated the two germline ends. The CDR3 extends over 15 amino acids. Germline CDR1 SEHNR, CDR2 FQNEAQ (reference sequence). The CDR3 DNA, read in part, is TGTGCCAGCAGCTTAAGAGGGGATCCGTCCTATGGC. It translates to CASSLRGDPSYG. The whole CDR3 protein is CASSLRGDPSYGYTF.

Note on this clone: The observed sequence ends 3 residues before the CDR3 terminus, with the missing tail filled in from the germline J gene. The chain recombines TRBV11-2 with TRBJ1-1; 8 bases align to TRBD1. The length of the CDR3 is 15 residues. The V segment lost 4 bases and the J segment 3 bases; nucleotides outside the gene matches: 7. CDR1 is SGHAT and CDR2 is FQNNGV in the germline V gene. CDR3 sequence: CASSSRTGWDTEAFF. CDR3 DNA (partial): TGTGCCAGCAGCTCTAGGACAGGGTGGGACACTGAA. The complete variable domain, with remaining parts taken from reference TRBV11-2 and TRBJ1-1, reads EAGVAQSPRYKIIEKRQSVAFWCNPISGHATLYWYQQILGQGPKLLIQFQNNGVVDDSQLPKDRFSAERLKGVDSTLKIQPAKLEDSAVYLCASSSRTGWDTEAFFGQGTRLTVV.

As to this clone: The DNA ends 3 residues before the CDR3 does, and the rest of the CDR3 is filled in from the germline J gene. The chain carries TRBV6-2 or TRBV6-3 and TRBJ1-5; the D gene is possibly TRBD1 (6 bases). Germline-derived CDR1 and CDR2 are MNHEY and SVGEGT. Between the trimmed V and J ends, which lost 6 bases and 7 bases, there was a span of 13 bases. There are 13 residues in the CDR3. The CDR3 spells CASRLTGNQPQHF. CDR3 DNA (partial): TGTGCCAGCAGACTTACAGGGAACCAGCCC.

As concerns this clone: Sequencing ends 3 residues short of the CDR3 end; the germline J gene provides the rest. This chain links TRBV7-9 with TRBJ2-7, with D possibly TRBD1 on 6 matching bases. CDR3 length: 13 amino acids. Germline-derived CDR1 and CDR2 are SEHNR and FQNEAQ (reference sequence). The CDR3 bases that were read are TGTTCTTGCAGCTGGGGGCAAGCCTACGAG. Translated, it gives CSCSWGQAYE. The entire CDR3 protein reads CSCSWGQAYEQYF.

On this clone itself: Read coverage stops 3 residues before the CDR3 terminus; the germline J gene supplies the remainder. V gene TRBV7-9 combines with J gene TRBJ1-2, with a possible D match to TRBD1 (6 bases). Looked up from germline, CDR1 is SEHNR and CDR2 is FQNEAQ (reference sequence). The length of the CDR3 is 13 residues. V was shortened by 3 bases and J by 4 bases, with 9 bases between the two germline ends. CDR3 loop: CASSFGQFYGYTF. The part of the CDR3 DNA that was read is TGTGCCAGCAGCTTCGGACAGTTCTATGGC. Full variable domain (missing parts from reference TRBV7-9 and TRBJ1-2): DTGVSQNPRHKITKRGQNVTFRCDPISEHNRLYWYRQTLGQGPEFLTYFQNEAQLEKSRLLSDRFSAERPKGSFSTLEIQRTEQGDSAMYLCASSFGQFYGYTFGSGTRLTVV.

Note on this clone: From the germline J gene comes the end of the CDR3, since the read stops 3 residues before it. The chain joins TRBV5-1 to TRBJ1-6; 7 positions match TRBD1. CDR3 length: 14 amino acids. The junction had 3 bases not matched to a gene; V was cut back by 0 bases and J by 9 bases. Germline CDR1 reads SGHRS; CDR2 reads YFSETQ. Incomplete CDR3 DNA: TGCGCCAGCAGCTTGGACAGGGGAAGTTCACCC. Protein: CASSLDRGSSP. The entire CDR3 reads CASSLDRGSSPLHF.

CDR3 bases read: TGCGCCAGCAGGGACAGGGCACAAGAGACC. Translating gives CASRDRAQET. The whole CDR3 is CASRDRAQETQYF. This chain connects TRBV10-2 to TRBJ2-5, with 8 nucleotides matching TRBD1. The read stops 3 residues short of the end of the CDR3; the missing end is completed from the germline J gene. Germline CDR1 is WSHSY and CDR2 is SAAADI. This CDR3 is built from 13 residues. Germline trimming cut 6 bases from V and 2 bases from J; bases unmatched to any gene: 2.

For this clone: The read halts 3 residues ahead of the CDR3 end, with the missing end drawn from the germline J gene. The V and J genes are TRBV5-4 and TRBJ2-2; 9 bases fit TRBD2. The length of the CDR3 is 15 residues. The germline CDR1 and CDR2 sequences are SGHNT and YYREEE (reference sequence). J lost 5 bases, V lost 0 bases, and 2 bases had no gene match. The CDR3 region is CASSLVAGGTGELFF. The covered CDR3 bases are TGTGCCAGCAGCTTGGTTGCGGGAGGGACCGGGGAG.

Notes on this clone: The read gets to within 3 residues of the CDR3 end, and the germline J gene fills in the rest. This sequence joins TRBV2 and TRBJ1-2; D perhaps matches TRBD1 (5 bases). Deletions cut 2 bases from V and 7 bases from J, with 20 bases between. CDR1 SNHLY and CDR2 FYNNEI come from the germline V gene. This CDR3 has 16 residues. CDR3 sequence reads: CASSELPSSGGLGYTF. Incomplete CDR3 DNA: TGTGCCAGCAGTGAACTCCCGAGTTCGGGGGGTCTTGGC.

With respect to this clone: The read ends 3 residues before the CDR3 terminus; that terminus is restored from the germline J gene. The chain joins TRBV6-8 to TRBJ1-3; tentative D call: TRBD1 (6 bases). Germline assignment: CDR1 MNHGY and CDR2 SAAAGT. V was pared by 7 bases and J by 0 bases, with 25 bases between. This CDR3 is 19 amino acids long. The CDR3 here is CASTNWPRTAINSGNTIYF. CDR3 DNA (partial): TGTGCCAGCACTAATTGGCCTCGGACAGCTATAAACTCTGGAAACACC.

With regard to this clone: The read gets to within 3 residues of the CDR3 end, and the germline J gene fills in the rest. This chain joins TRBV7-9 and TRBJ2-3; D not resolved. The CDR3 spans 12 residues. V dropped 2 bases and J dropped 6 bases, with 6 bases sitting between them. Germline CDR1 and CDR2: SEHNR and FQNEAQ (reference sequence). The chain's CDR3 is CASSLISDTQYF. The DNA read from the CDR3 is TGTGCCAGCAGCTTAATCTCCGATACG.

Regarding this clone: The CDR3 extends 3 residues past the end of the read, so its final part is completed from the germline J gene. The chain links TRBV4-2 to TRBJ2-3, with 7 nucleotides matching TRBD2. V was pared by 3 bases and J by 0 bases, with 12 bases of the junction left unmatched. Germline-derived CDR1 and CDR2 are LGHNA and YNFKEQ. The CDR3 covers 18 residues. The CDR3: CASSHSFSLAVSTDTQYF. The CDR3 bases that were read are TGTGCCAGCAGCCATTCTTTTAGCCTAGCGGTGAGCACAGATACG.

A note on this clone: The read finishes 3 residues shy of the CDR3 end, and the germline J gene is used to complete it. The chain employs TRBV18 and TRBJ2-5; 9 bases agree with TRBD1. The germline CDR1 and CDR2 sequences are KGHSH and LQKENI. CDR3 length equals 15 residues. J was trimmed by 5 bases and V by 0 bases; bases with no gene match: 4. The CDR3 loop is CASSPPGQGRETQYF. The sequenced part of the CDR3 DNA is TGTGCCAGCTCACCACCGGGACAGGGACGGGAGACC.

About this clone itself: The CDR3 end lies 3 residues beyond the end of the read and is filled in from the germline J gene. The rearrangement links TRBV18 to TRBJ2-7; D call uncertain. The V and J ends lost 5 bases and 6 bases respectively, with 20 bases between them. The CDR3 loop spans 15 amino acids. From germline, CDR1 is KGHSH and CDR2 LQKENI. The CDR3 bases that were read are TGTGCCAGCTCAACGACCCGGGTGCCGGTGGGCGAG. Residues: CASSTTRVPVGE. From start to end, the CDR3 is CASSTTRVPVGEQYF.

To note about this clone: One end of the junction fails to match germline, which may point to a read error. Read sequence stops 3 residues before the CDR3 end, and the germline J gene provides the missing end. The chain employs TRBV7-7 and TRBJ2-5, with 8 bases fitting TRBD2. The CDR3 extends over 15 amino acids. Germline CDR1 reads SSHAT; CDR2 reads FNYEAQ (reference sequence). The CDR3: CASSSERGKGETQYF. CDR3 bases read: TGTGCTAGCAGCTCCGAGCGGGGGAAAGGAGAGACC.

Concerning this clone: With the read ending 3 residues before the CDR3 end, the germline J gene is used to fill in that end. The gene calls are TRBV6-1 and TRBJ1-2, with D perhaps matching TRBD1 (5 bases). This CDR3 is 13 amino acids long. Germline CDR1 is MNHNS and CDR2 is SASEGT. The CDR3 reads CASSEFREGGYTF. Incomplete CDR3 DNA: TGTGCCAGCAGTGAATTCAGGGAGGGGGGC.